One sample yielded the 6 T cell receptor beta chains listed below, sequenced in a study of cytomegalovirus exposure and HLA in healthy donors. The PCR made use of 60 Vbeta and 13 Jbeta primers. Here immunoSEQ multiplex PCR was the method, and the copy in TCRdb shows in-frame clones only, minus some. In the table there are more than 95,000 clones, around 67% of which are singletons. Sequences were obtained from PBMCs. These receptors all stem from a man aged 60 to 69 in good health and CMV-seropositive.

This clone was seen only a few times. This rearrangement joins TRBV18 to TRBJ1-2; D is perhaps TRBD1 (5 bases). The CDR3 loop spans 15 amino acids. Germline values: CDR1 KGHSH, CDR2 LQKENI. The V end lost 3 bases, the J end lost 8 bases, and 19 bases lay between the germline ends. The chain's CDR3 is CASSPGREGMVGYTF. DNA of the CDR3: TGTGCCAGCTCACCGGGACGGGAGGGGATGGTCGGCTACACCTTC.

The V and J genes are TRBV15 and TRBJ2-7, with 7 bases lining up with TRBD2. The germline CDR1 and CDR2 sequences are LNHNV and YYDKDF (reference sequence). The CDR3 is 14 residues long. The J segment lost 1 base and the V segment lost 0 bases, leaving 0 bases of the junction unmatched. CDR3 bases: TGTGCCACCAGCAGAGAGGGACTATCCTACGAGCAGTACTTC. As protein: CATSREGLSYEQYF. Drawing the rest from reference TRBV15 and TRBJ2-7, the complete variable domain is DAMVIQNPRYQVTQFGKPVTLSCSQTLNHNVMYWYQQKSSQAPKLLFHYYDKDFNNEADTPDNFQSRRPNTSFCFLDIRSPGLGDTAMYLCATSREGLSYEQYFGPGTRLTVT.

This clone was seen only a few times. This sequence joins TRBV30 and TRBJ2-5; 12 nucleotides align to TRBD2. V shed 5 bases, J shed 5 bases, and the junction held 6 bases outside the gene matches. Per the germline V gene, CDR1 is GTSNPN and CDR2 is SVGIG (reference sequence). There are 14 residues in the CDR3. The CDR3 sequence is CAWASGGALETQYF. Here the CDR3 DNA reads TGTGCCTGGGCTAGCGGGGGGGCCCTCGAGACCCAGTACTTC.

This chain joins TRBV5-1 and TRBJ2-5; 10 bases are a match to TRBD1. The CDR3 is 15 residues long. Germline CDR1 and CDR2: SGHRS and YFSETQ. J lost 5 bases, V lost 0 bases, and 4 bases had no gene match. CDR3 residues: CASSLETGGGETQYF. For the CDR3, the DNA is TGCGCCAGCAGCTTGGAGACAGGGGGCGGGGAGACCCAGTACTTC.

The chain employs TRBV25-1 and TRBJ1-2, with D possibly being TRBD1 (6 bases). V dropped 3 bases and J dropped 4 bases, with 18 bases sitting between them. The germline gives CDR1 MGHDK, CDR2 SYGVNS. The CDR3 is 16 residues long. The CDR3 spells CASSDSFQGPVYGYTF. CDR3 sequence (DNA): TGTGCCAGCAGTGATTCCTTTCAGGGGCCCGTCTATGGCTACACCTTC.

This clone showed up just a few times. This rearrangement joins TRBV6-5 to TRBJ1-4; TRBD1 matches at 7 bases. Per the germline V gene, CDR1 is MNHEY and CDR2 is SVGAGI. The CDR3 runs 15 residues. V lost 5 bases, J lost 10 bases, and 13 bases stayed unmatched. The CDR3 region is CASSAPNRGLGKLFF. DNA for the CDR3: TGTGCCAGCAGTGCCCCGAACAGGGGCTTAGGAAAACTGTTTTTT.